This entry concerns a single T cell receptor beta chain. Its antigen is not identified. A much larger clone differs from this one at a single base, so this may be a read error. PCR was performed a second time for roughly 7 to 12 cycles using a sample-barcoded 5' primer and a J-beta primer mix. Tags on each cDNA molecule came from a template-switch adaptor with 12 random nucleotides. One entry per CDR3 protein, called by TCRdb with MiXCR from the 5' RACE reads. The table shows roughly 1,800,000 distinct CDR3 sequences, with around half occurring only once. This sample was taken from a study of blood T cells in healthy people across ages. Study outcomes and limitations: Both naive CD4+ cell counts and diversity were greater in long-lived donors than in aged donors. TCR beta diversity, measured per million T cells, fell in a roughly linear way with age.

The CDR3 covers 15 residues. Germline CDR1 SGDLS, CDR2 YYNGEE. The sequenced material came from blood. The chain carries TRBV9 and TRBJ2-3, with TRBD2 matching over 8 bases. This sequence originates from a middle-aged woman in good health. The CDR3 spells CASSRREGSTDAQYF. The CDR3 DNA reads TGTGCCAGCAGTCGTCGGGAGGGTAGCACAGATGCGCAGTATTTT.